Following are 12 T cell receptor beta chains from one sample sequenced in a study of cytomegalovirus exposure and HLA in healthy donors. This PCR relied on a set of 60 Vbeta primers and 13 Jbeta primers. TCRdb keeps only in-frame clones here, not all; method: immunoSEQ multiplex PCR. Of approximately 100,000 clones in the sample, roughly 80% are singletons; the top ten hold approximately 2.4%. Sequencing was done on a sample of PBMCs. Every receptor here comes from a female donor in good health and CMV-seronegative.

The genes are TRBV4-2 and TRBJ2-5; D is unclear. Looked up from germline, CDR1 is LGHNA and CDR2 is YNFKEQ. V shed 0 bases and J shed 3 bases, with 5 bases lying between them. The length of the CDR3 is 13 residues. The DNA of the CDR3 is TGTGCCAGCAGCCAAGATCCCGAAGAGACCCAGTACTTC. Residues: CASSQDPEETQYF.

V usage is TRBV5-4 and J usage is TRBJ2-7; 8 nucleotides agree with TRBD1. J lost 1 base, V lost 4 bases, and 7 bases had no gene match. The CDR3 totals 15 residues. The germline gives CDR1 SGHNT, CDR2 YYREEE (reference sequence). The CDR3 region has the DNA TGTGCCAGCAGCGGGACAGGAGACCCTTCCTACGAGCAGTACTTC. It translates to CASSGTGDPSYEQYF. Using reference TRBV5-4 and TRBJ2-7 for the parts outside the CDR3, the full variable domain is ETGVTQSPTHLIKTRGQQVTLRCSSQSGHNTVSWYQQALGQGPQFIFQYYREEENGRGNFPPRFSGLQFPNYSSELNVNALELDDSALYLCASSGTGDPSYEQYFGPGTRLTVT.

V and J are TRBV6-5 and TRBJ2-7; D gene ambiguous. The V and J ends lost 3 bases and 2 bases respectively, with 14 bases between them. This CDR3 contains 15 residues. Germline CDR1 is MNHEY and CDR2 is SVGAGI. This chain's CDR3 is CASSYSEGEAYEQYF. The DNA for the CDR3 is TGTGCCAGCAGTTATTCAGAAGGAGAGGCCTACGAGCAGTACTTC.

This rearrangement joins TRBV9 to TRBJ1-5, with unresolved D. The CDR3 runs 14 residues. V was cut by 2 bases and J by 4 bases, with 10 bases left in between. Looked up from germline, CDR1 is SGDLS and CDR2 is YYNGEE. CDR3 DNA: TGTGCCAGCAGCGTTGGGAGTGGTAATCAGCCCCAGCATTTT. It specifies CASSVGSGNQPQHF. Together with reference TRBV9 and TRBJ1-5, the CDR3 gives the full variable domain: DSGVTQTPKHLITATGQRVTLRCSPRSGDLSVYWYQQSLDQGLQFLIQYYNGEERAKGNILERFSAQQFPDLHSELNLSSLELGDSALYFCASSVGSGNQPQHFGDGTRLSIL.

This sequence joins TRBV2 and TRBJ2-2; 11 bases line up with TRBD1. This CDR3 has 19 residues. Unmatched junction bases numbered 17, after V lost 6 bases and J lost 5 bases. Germline CDR1 reads SNHLY; CDR2 reads FYNNEI. CDR3 residues: CASSSIPGQGASITGELFF. CDR3 DNA sequence: TGTGCCAGCAGCTCAATACCAGGACAGGGGGCGTCAATTACCGGGGAGCTGTTTTTT.

The rearrangement uses TRBV30 and TRBJ1-1, with TRBD1 matching over 7 bases. CDR3 length equals 12 residues. The junction had 5 bases not matched to a gene; V was cut back by 4 bases and J by 6 bases. From germline, CDR1 is GTSNPN and CDR2 SVGIG (reference sequence). The chain's CDR3 is CAWIATGAEAFF. The CDR3 DNA follows: TGTGCCTGGATAGCTACAGGGGCTGAAGCTTTCTTT.

This clone came up a few times. The V and J genes are TRBV7-9 and TRBJ1-4; D is unclear. This CDR3 is 14 amino acids long. Trimming took 1 base from V and 5 from J, leaving 8 bases between them. The germline V gene encodes CDR1 SEHNR and CDR2 FQNEAQ (reference sequence). Here the CDR3 reads CASSLGGMNEKLFF. In DNA, the CDR3 is TGTGCCAGCAGCTTAGGTGGCATGAATGAAAAACTGTTTTTT.

CDR3 DNA sequence: TGTGCCAGCAGTGAAGCTGGCACCTCTGGAAACACCATATATTTT. This sequence encodes CASSEAGTSGNTIYF. The chain uses TRBV6-1 and TRBJ1-3; D gene ambiguous. The germline V and J ends were trimmed by 0 bases and 0 bases, with 6 bases remaining between them. Looked up from germline, CDR1 is MNHNS and CDR2 is SASEGT. The CDR3 has 15 residues.

The chain couples TRBV5-1 to TRBJ2-2; 8 bases line up with TRBD1. V shed 0 bases and J 4 bases; nucleotides not matched to a gene: 8. There are 17 residues in the CDR3. Germline assignment: CDR1 SGHRS and CDR2 YFSETQ. DNA of the CDR3: TGCGCCAGCAGCTTGGCCGTCAGGGGGCGGTTCACCGGGGAGCTGTTTTTT. This codes for CASSLAVRGRFTGELFF.

This clone was detected only once. J is TRBJ2-1 and V is TRBV6-1; 8 nucleotides line up with TRBD2. J gave up 4 bases and V 2 bases, and 4 bases lay outside the gene matches. The CDR3 has 15 amino acids. Germline CDR1 and CDR2: MNHNS and SASEGT. This chain's CDR3 is CASSELTSGYNEQFF. The CDR3 nucleotides are TGTGCCAGCAGTGAATTAACTAGCGGTTACAATGAGCAGTTCTTC.

This chain connects TRBV11-2 to TRBJ1-1, with D hard to call. The length of the CDR3 is 18 residues. Deletions cut 0 bases from V and 0 bases from J, with 17 bases between. The germline CDR1 and CDR2 sequences are SGHAT and FQNNGV. CDR3 protein: CASSLDQSGEGMNTEAFF. CDR3 nucleotide sequence: TGTGCCAGCAGCTTAGATCAATCTGGGGAGGGTATGAACACTGAAGCTTTCTTT. The full variable domain, rest sourced from reference TRBV11-2 and TRBJ1-1, is EAGVAQSPRYKIIEKRQSVAFWCNPISGHATLYWYQQILGQGPKLLIQFQNNGVVDDSQLPKDRFSAERLKGVDSTLKIQPAKLEDSAVYLCASSLDQSGEGMNTEAFFGQGTRLTVV.

V is TRBV7-9 and J is TRBJ1-2, with D possibly matching TRBD1 (6 bases). The CDR3 is 14 residues long. V lost 7 bases and J lost 2, with 14 bases in between. Germline loops: CDR1 SEHNR, CDR2 FQNEAQ (reference sequence). In DNA, the CDR3 is TGTGCCAGCACTCTGACAGGCCAGAACTATGGCTACACCTTC. This sequence encodes CASTLTGQNYGYTF. The whole variable domain, filled in from reference TRBV7-9 and TRBJ1-2, reads DTGVSQNPRHKITKRGQNVTFRCDPISEHNRLYWYRQTLGQGPEFLTYFQNEAQLEKSRLLSDRFSAERPKGSFSTLEIQRTEQGDSAMYLCASTLTGQNYGYTFGSGTRLTVV.